The following is a TCR beta chain sequence with its context. This clone was seen just once. Its antigen is currently not known. The record has no base qualities; no much larger clone is one base away. The record originates from a study of technical replicates of blood from several donors (dated by TCRdb to the late 2010s). The CDR3, cysteine through phenylalanine, is 16 amino acids long. The sequence is cut down to CDR3 DNA, 48 bases in frame from base 1. According to the germline V gene, CDR1 reads SGHNT and CDR2 reads YENEEA. Ends trimmed: V by 0 bases, J by 5 bases; bases unmatched to a gene: 7. Libraries were made using the immunoSEQ multiplex PCR assay. TCRdb holds this immuneACCESS table with in-frame rearrangements only. Some clones are missing; in checked studies, unresolved V genes explain under half, and the rest has no known cause. A total of roughly 80,000 clones appear in this sample, approximately 91% of them only once. Of the sample, roughly 0.38% falls within the top ten clones.

Sequenced input: T cells isolated from PBMCs. The chain links TRBV11-3 with TRBJ2-7, and TRBD2 aligns with 10 junction nucleotides. The TCR sequence derives from a human donor in good health. The sequence in DNA is TGTGCCAGCAGCTTAGATGGAGGGACTAGCGTTAACGAGCAGTACTTC. Its protein product is CASSLDGGTSVNEQYF.